The 11 T cell receptor beta chains reported below all come from one sample, sequenced in a study of T cell clonality in common variable immunodeficiency. Assay used: immunoSEQ multiplex PCR; TCRdb lists only in-frame clones, some missing. The record shows around 39,000 clones for this sample, with no singletons present. Sequencing used peripheral blood mononuclear cells. Receptors were obtained from a person aged 18-69 years in good health.

The sample holds many counts of this clone. The read finishes 3 residues shy of the CDR3 end, and the germline J gene is used to complete it. The chain joins TRBV5-1 to TRBJ2-3; D perhaps matches TRBD2 (5 bases). Germline V gene sequence: CDR1 SGHRS, CDR2 YFSETQ. V was pared by 5 bases and J by 0 bases, with 10 bases between. The CDR3 extends over 14 amino acids. The part of the CDR3 DNA that was read is TGCGCCAGCAGAGCGGAGGCTAGCACAGATACG. Translated, it gives CASRAEASTDT. The complete CDR3 reads CASRAEASTDTQYF.

This clone was counted ten times or more. At the DNA level, this CDR3 is encoded by other sequences in the same sample as well. This CDR3 reads CASSLGTSGGQETQYF. CDR3 DNA (partial): TGCGCCAGCAGCTTGGGGACTAGCGGGGGCCAAGAGACC. The chain joins TRBV5-1 to TRBJ2-5; 13 bases are a match to TRBD2. The sequenced fragment ends 3 residues before the CDR3 boundary, so the rest is inferred from the germline J gene. The CDR3 has 16 residues. Germline trimming cut 0 bases from V and 1 base from J; bases unmatched to any gene: 0. Germline V gene lookup returns CDR1 SGHRS and CDR2 YFSETQ.

The table lists this clone with many counts. The read is 3 residues too short to cover the CDR3 end, so that end is filled in from the germline J gene. This chain links TRBV28 with TRBJ1-2; 10 positions agree with TRBD1. Germline V gene sequence: CDR1 MDHEN, CDR2 SYDVKM. The CDR3 spans 18 residues. V shed 3 bases and J 2 bases; nucleotides not matched to a gene: 12. CDR3 DNA (partial): TGTGCCAGCAGTTTTTCGGGACAGGGGCGTCGCGCAAACTATGGC. Its translation: CASSFSGQGRRANYG. The CDR3 in full is CASSFSGQGRRANYGYTF.

This clone was detected ten times or more. The read comes to an end 3 residues before the CDR3 does, leaving the germline J gene to fill in the end. This chain connects TRBV11-2 to TRBJ2-7; possibly TRBD2 for D (6 bases). The CDR3 has 14 residues. V lost 6 bases and J lost 4, with 16 bases in between. Germline V gene lookup returns CDR1 SGHAT and CDR2 FQNNGV. The sequenced CDR3 bases are TGTGCCAGCAGTTCGATTACTAGCTCTTACGAG. Translating gives CASSSITSSYE. The whole CDR3 region reads CASSSITSSYEQYF. Complete variable domain (other parts from reference TRBV11-2 and TRBJ2-7): EAGVAQSPRYKIIEKRQSVAFWCNPISGHATLYWYQQILGQGPKLLIQFQNNGVVDDSQLPKDRFSAERLKGVDSTLKIQPAKLEDSAVYLCASSSITSSYEQYFGPGTRLTVT.

This clone was picked up a small number of times. The read is 3 residues too short to cover the CDR3 end, so that end is filled in from the germline J gene. This chain links TRBV2 with TRBJ1-2, with a tentative D call TRBD1 (5 bases). V was shortened by 6 bases and J by 3 bases, with 17 bases between the two germline ends. This CDR3 is built from 15 residues. Germline V gene lookup returns CDR1 SNHLY and CDR2 FYNNEI. This chain's CDR3 is CASSKPPGNDYGYTF. The sequenced CDR3 bases are TGTGCCAGCAGCAAACCCCCAGGGAACGACTATGGC.

This clone was seen only a few times. A much larger clone differs by one base, so this may be a read error. The read gets to within 3 residues of the CDR3 end, and the germline J gene fills in the rest. This sequence joins TRBV18 and TRBJ1-3; 12 nucleotides agree with TRBD1. This CDR3 spans 17 amino acids. CDR1 and CDR2 (germline): KGHSH, LQKENI. CDR3 bases read: TGTGCCGGCTCACCGGGACAGGGGGCAACTGCTGGAAACACC. Its protein product is CAGSPGQGATAGNT. In full, the CDR3 reads CAGSPGQGATAGNTIYF.

This clone was recorded at least ten times. The DNA ends 3 residues before the CDR3 does, and the rest of the CDR3 is filled in from the germline J gene. The chain carries TRBV5-6 and TRBJ1-1; unclear D gene. The CDR3 totals 14 residues. V dropped 2 bases and J dropped 6 bases, with 14 bases sitting between them. Germline V gene data show CDR1 as SGHDT and CDR2 as YYEEEE. The CDR3 is CASSLGRGVAEAFF. The DNA read from the CDR3 is TGTGCCAGCAGCTTAGGACGCGGGGTGGCTGAA. Complete variable domain (other parts from reference TRBV5-6 and TRBJ1-1): DAGVTQSPTHLIKTRGQQVTLRCSPKSGHDTVSWYQQALGQGPQFIFQYYEEEERQRGNFPDRFSGHQFPNYSSELNVNALLLGDSALYLCASSLGRGVAEAFFGQGTRLTVV.

This clone appeared many times. The missing CDR3 end, 3 residues past where the read stops, is filled in from the germline J gene. The V call is TRBV19, the J call TRBJ1-2, with D possibly TRBD1 on 5 matching bases. CDR1 is LNHDA and CDR2 is SQIVND in the germline V gene (reference sequence). CDR3 length equals 15 residues. V was cut by 7 bases and J by 3 bases, with 18 bases left in between. The CDR3: CASTRPGPGYYGYTF. CDR3 DNA (partial): TGTGCCAGTACTAGACCCGGCCCAGGGTACTATGGC.

This clone was found many times. The read ends 3 residues shy of where the CDR3 ends; the end is completed using the germline J gene. The chain combines TRBV6-1 with TRBJ1-1; a weak D match, TRBD1 (5 bases). V was shortened by 7 bases and J by 7 bases, with 19 bases between the two germline ends. The CDR3 sequence is 14 residues long. The germline CDR1 and CDR2 sequences are MNHNS and SASEGT. The CDR3: CASKEASWGGEAFF. The DNA read from the CDR3 is TGTGCCAGCAAAGAAGCCTCTTGGGGGGGTGAA.

At least ten counts were recorded for this clone. CDR3 DNA (partial): TGCAGCGTTTGGACAGGGGTTAGCAATCAGCCC. This translates into CSVWTGVSNQP. The CDR3 in its entirety is CSVWTGVSNQPQHF. The gene calls are TRBV29-1 and TRBJ1-5; 9 bases fit TRBD1. Read sequence stops 3 residues before the CDR3 end, and the germline J gene provides the missing end. The V segment lost 5 bases and the J segment 0 bases; nucleotides outside the gene matches: 2. From germline, CDR1 is SQVTM and CDR2 ANQGSEA. This CDR3 is 14 amino acids long.

In its sample, this clone was seen many times. CDR3 in amino acids: CASSLVPGGQIGELFF. The sequenced part of the CDR3 DNA is TGCGCCAGCAGCTTGGTTCCGGGGGGGCAAATCGGGGAG. V is TRBV5-1 and J is TRBJ2-2; TRBD2 matches at 8 bases. The read terminates 3 residues ahead of where the CDR3 ends, so the germline J gene completes it. Germline CDR1 and CDR2: SGHRS and YFSETQ. This CDR3 spans 16 amino acids. V was pared by 0 bases and J by 7 bases, with 8 bases of the junction left unmatched.